This T cell receptor (beta chain) was identified in a study of blood T cell repertoires in COVID-19. Study context: Whether acute or convalescent, the COVID-19 samples came from the United States, Italy and Spain. T cells, B-cell-depleted T cells, or PBMCs supplied cDNA or gDNA.

The protocol was immunoSEQ multiplex PCR, while the TCRdb copy is restricted to in-frame clones and leaves out a portion. The data contain about 140,000 clones, over 75% of them singletons. The specimen was peripheral blood. The clonotype originates from a man in his 70s with acute or convalescent COVID-19.

CDR3 sequence: CAGTFTPGDEQFF. The CDR3 DNA follows: TGTGCCGGCACCTTTACCCCGGGTGATGAGCAGTTCTTC. The gene calls are TRBV27 and TRBJ2-1; no definite D call. V was cut by 11 bases and J by 8 bases, with 19 bases left in between. Germline loops: CDR1 MNHEY, CDR2 SMNVEV (reference sequence). CDR3 length equals 13 residues.